The 24 T cell receptor beta chains presented below share a single source sample, sequenced in a study of cytomegalovirus exposure and HLA in healthy donors. Both 60 Vbeta primers and 13 Jbeta primers went into the PCR. Here immunoSEQ multiplex PCR was the method, and the copy in TCRdb shows in-frame clones only, minus some. The data contain roughly 150,000 clones, over 80% of them singletons. The sample consisted of PBMCs. The receptors originated from a woman between 18 and 29 years old in good health and CMV-seronegative.

In its sample, this clone was seen once. The V gene is TRBV2, the J gene TRBJ2-1; TRBD1 aligns across 7 bases. The V gene end was trimmed by 8 bases and the J gene end by 2 bases; junction bases not matched to a gene: 6. This CDR3 is 14 amino acids long. Germline CDR1 is SNHLY and CDR2 is FYNNEI. DNA for the CDR3: TGTGCCAGCCGAGGGCAGGGGGCCTACAATGAGCAGTTCTTC. It specifies CASRGQGAYNEQFF.

This chain links TRBV6-6 with TRBJ1-2; D might be TRBD1 (6 bases). Germline CDR1 reads MNHNY; CDR2 reads SVGAGI (reference sequence). Trimming removed 2 bases from V and 7 bases from J, with 11 bases in between. CDR3 length equals 13 residues. The CDR3 loop reads CASSYGHRAGYTF. The DNA for the CDR3 is TGTGCCAGCAGTTACGGACACAGGGCTGGCTACACCTTC.

The genes are TRBV7-8 and TRBJ1-4, with 11 bases matching TRBD1. This CDR3 is 16 amino acids long. Germline V gives CDR1 SGHVS, CDR2 FQNEAQ. Unmatched junction bases numbered 8, after V lost 5 bases and J lost 6 bases. The CDR3 coding sequence is TGTGCCAGCAGCCCCAAGAGGACAGGGGGCTATGAAAAACTGTTTTTT. Residues: CASSPKRTGGYEKLFF.

This clone was seen a single time. V is TRBV7-8 and J is TRBJ1-2, with D tentatively TRBD1 (6 bases). The germline gives CDR1 SGHVS, CDR2 FQNEAQ. CDR3 size: 16 residues. V dropped 0 bases and J dropped 2 bases, with 13 bases sitting between them. CDR3 sequence (DNA): TGTGCCAGCAGCTTAGCCGTCGGGACACCAAACTATGGCTACACCTTC. It encodes CASSLAVGTPNYGYTF. The variable domain in full, with the rest retrieved from reference TRBV7-8 and TRBJ1-2, is GAGVSQSPRYKVAKRGQDVALRCDPISGHVSLFWYQQALGQGPEFLTYFQNEAQLDKSGLPSDRFFAERPEGSVSTLKIQRTQQEDSAVYLCASSLAVGTPNYGYTFGSGTRLTVV.

The chain has TRBV28 and TRBJ1-1; 8 nucleotides align to TRBD1. Looked up from germline, CDR1 is MDHEN and CDR2 is SYDVKM. Trimming removed 5 bases from V and 5 bases from J; junction bases left unmatched: 10. CDR3 length: 15 residues. In DNA form, the CDR3 reads TGTGCCAGCAGTCCCAGGGGGCTCGGAAGAACTGAAGCTTTCTTT. This gives the protein CASSPRGLGRTEAFF. The full variable domain, its missing parts supplied by reference TRBV28 and TRBJ1-1, is DVKVTQSSRYLVKRTGEKVFLECVQDMDHENMFWYRQDPGLGLRLIYFSYDVKMKEKGDIPEGYSVSREKKERFSLILESASTNQTSMYLCASSPRGLGRTEAFFGQGTRLTVV.

The genes are TRBV6-5 and TRBJ1-5; TRBD1 is a possible D gene (5 bases). Trimming left V 0 bases short and J 4 bases short, with 10 bases between. Germline V lookup: CDR1 MNHEY, CDR2 SVGAGI. There are 15 residues in the CDR3. CDR3 region: CASSYSFGGNQPQHF. In DNA, the CDR3 is TGTGCCAGCAGTTACTCTTTCGGGGGAAATCAGCCCCAGCATTTT.

The chain recombines TRBV2 with TRBJ1-1; D is ambiguous. V was pared by 7 bases and J by 1 base, with 16 bases between. Germline-derived CDR1 and CDR2 are SNHLY and FYNNEI. CDR3 size: 15 residues. CDR3 DNA: TGTGCCAGCACCGACTCTATCGAAGGGAACACTGAAGCTTTCTTT. Translating it yields CASTDSIEGNTEAFF.

This chain links TRBV28 with TRBJ2-1, with 9 nucleotides matching TRBD1. V was clipped by 7 bases and J by 3 bases; unmatched bases: 7. CDR1 is MDHEN and CDR2 is SYDVKM in the germline V gene. The CDR3 runs to 15 residues. This CDR3 is CASTSPGQGYNEQFF. The CDR3 nucleotides read TGTGCCAGCACCTCACCGGGACAGGGCTACAATGAGCAGTTCTTC.

This CDR3 is CASSEALKGYTF. The DNA for the CDR3 is TGTGCCAGCAGTGAAGCCCTAAAAGGCTACACCTTC. This chain connects TRBV6-1 to TRBJ1-2; D gene ambiguous. V lost 0 bases and J lost 8, with 7 bases in between. The germline V gene encodes CDR1 MNHNS and CDR2 SASEGT. The CDR3 consists of 12 residues.

The chain couples TRBV5-5 to TRBJ2-1; 7 bases are a match to TRBD2. The trim removed 4 bases at V and 4 bases at J, leaving 8 bases unmatched. Germline loops: CDR1 SGHKS, CDR2 YYEKEE (reference sequence). The CDR3 totals 15 residues. CDR3 sequence: CASSPGGWTYNEQFF. DNA for the CDR3: TGTGCCAGCAGCCCCGGGGGGTGGACTTACAATGAGCAGTTCTTC.

The V call is TRBV5-4, the J call TRBJ2-2; D might be TRBD2 (6 bases). Germline values: CDR1 SGHNT, CDR2 YYREEE (reference sequence). The CDR3 is made up of 16 amino acids. V lost 4 bases and J lost 5, with 18 bases in between. The CDR3 bases are TGTGCCAGCAGCCCTAGAGGAGGGTTGTGGACCGGGGAGCTGTTTTTT. Translating gives CASSPRGGLWTGELFF.

V gene TRBV7-7 combines with J gene TRBJ2-2; TRBD1 matches at 8 bases. Germline CDR1 SSHAT, CDR2 FNYEAQ (reference sequence). J lost 6 bases, V lost 3 bases, and 6 bases had no gene match. The CDR3 runs 15 residues. CDR3 in amino acids: CASSFGQGGPGELFF. The CDR3 DNA sequence: TGTGCCAGCAGCTTTGGACAGGGTGGGCCCGGGGAGCTGTTTTTT.

The chain carries TRBV6-6 and TRBJ2-2, with D possibly TRBD2 on 6 matching bases. From germline, CDR1 is MNHNY and CDR2 SVGAGI (reference sequence). Trimming took off 7 bases at V and 5 bases at J, with 17 bases between the two ends. The CDR3 sequence is 15 residues long. The CDR3 DNA is TGTGCCAGCACCCCCGGGGGAGTGAGGACCGGGGAGCTGTTTTTT. The encoded protein is CASTPGGVRTGELFF.

In its sample, this clone was seen a few times. The J gene is TRBJ1-5, the V gene TRBV5-1; TRBD1 aligns across 8 bases. From germline, CDR1 is SGHRS and CDR2 YFSETQ. The V gene end was trimmed by 0 bases and the J gene end by 9 bases; junction bases not matched to a gene: 2. The length of the CDR3 is 13 residues. The CDR3 protein is CASSLATGGPQHF. The DNA of the CDR3 is TGCGCCAGCAGCTTGGCCACAGGGGGGCCCCAGCATTTT.

V usage is TRBV2 and J usage is TRBJ1-4; D might be TRBD1 (5 bases). There are 14 residues in the CDR3. The germline gives CDR1 SNHLY, CDR2 FYNNEI. Deletions cut 9 bases from V and 0 bases from J, with 11 bases between. CDR3 nucleotides: TGTGCCAGTGAACGGGGGACAACTAATGAAAAACTGTTTTTT. It translates to CASERGTTNEKLFF.

This clone was detected only once. V and J are TRBV5-6 and TRBJ1-2; D remains unclear. Germline assignment: CDR1 SGHDT and CDR2 YYEEEE. The CDR3 has 11 residues. Trimming left V 2 bases short and J 8 bases short, with 7 bases between. CDR3 in DNA: TGTGCCAGCAGCTTTCGTTCCGGCTACACCTTC. Translated, it gives CASSFRSGYTF.

This chain joins TRBV28 and TRBJ1-5; 9 bases match TRBD1. J lost 6 bases, V lost 1 base, and 10 bases had no gene match. The CDR3 extends over 17 amino acids. CDR1 is MDHEN and CDR2 is SYDVKM in the germline V gene. CDR3 sequence: CASSLSLFDRGVQPQHF. The CDR3, as DNA: TGTGCCAGCAGTTTATCATTGTTCGACAGGGGGGTTCAGCCCCAGCATTTT.

V gene TRBV4-1 combines with J gene TRBJ2-1; 8 bases align to TRBD1. The CDR3 runs 15 residues. The V segment lost 6 bases and the J segment 8 bases; nucleotides outside the gene matches: 12. Looked up from germline, CDR1 is MGHRA and CDR2 is YSYEKL. CDR3 DNA: TGCGCCAGCAGTTACGAAAGCCCGACAGGGGATGAGCAGTTCTTC. Amino acid sequence: CASSYESPTGDEQFF.

The chain has TRBV6-5 and TRBJ1-2; tentatively, D is TRBD1 (6 bases). Looked up from germline, CDR1 is MNHEY and CDR2 is SVGAGI. Between the trimmed V and J ends, which lost 7 bases and 2 bases, there was a span of 11 bases. The CDR3 is 13 residues long. The CDR3 loop reads CASTRTANYGYTF. CDR3 in DNA: TGTGCCAGCACACGGACAGCGAACTATGGCTACACCTTC.

V gene TRBV18 combines with J gene TRBJ2-3; D perhaps matches TRBD2 (5 bases). Germline V CDR1 and CDR2: KGHSH, LQKENI. Between the trimmed V and J ends, which lost 2 bases and 0 bases, there was a span of 15 bases. The CDR3 contains 17 residues. CDR3 amino acids: CASSPFGVRTSTDTQYF. Written as DNA, the CDR3 is TGTGCCAGCTCACCATTCGGGGTCCGAACTAGCACAGATACGCAGTATTTT.

This chain joins TRBV5-4 and TRBJ2-3; TRBD2 aligns across 7 bases. Germline loops: CDR1 SGHNT, CDR2 YYREEE (reference sequence). This CDR3 is built from 12 residues. J lost 10 bases, V lost 3 bases, and 5 bases had no gene match. The CDR3 region is CASSSGLVAQYF. As DNA, the CDR3 is TGTGCCAGCAGCTCCGGACTAGTAGCGCAGTATTTT.

The chain has TRBV7-6 and TRBJ2-3; 7 bases line up with TRBD2. The germline CDR1 and CDR2 sequences are SGHVS and FNYEAQ. CDR3 length equals 17 residues. Unmatched junction bases numbered 11, after V lost 1 base and J lost 4 bases. CDR3 loop: CASSLDPSGGTADTQYF. The CDR3 region has the DNA TGTGCCAGCAGCTTAGACCCTTCCGGGGGGACCGCAGATACGCAGTATTTT.

The CDR3 reads CASSLAHSGTGGGNTIYF. CDR3 sequence (DNA): TGCGCCAGCAGCTTGGCGCACAGCGGGACAGGGGGAGGAAACACCATATATTTT. This chain connects TRBV5-1 to TRBJ1-3; 11 bases match TRBD1. The CDR3 contains 18 residues. Germline CDR1 SGHRS, CDR2 YFSETQ. Trimming took 0 bases from V and 4 from J; bases not matched to a gene: 9.

This clone was found once. V is TRBV6-6 and J is TRBJ1-5; 9 nucleotides line up with TRBD1. This CDR3 has 16 residues. CDR1 and CDR2 (germline): MNHNY, SVGAGI (reference sequence). Germline trimming cut 5 bases from V and 0 bases from J; bases unmatched to any gene: 5. CDR3 in DNA: TGTGCCAGCAGTGCACAGGGGGCCGGTAGCAATCAGCCCCAGCATTTT. Its protein is CASSAQGAGSNQPQHF.